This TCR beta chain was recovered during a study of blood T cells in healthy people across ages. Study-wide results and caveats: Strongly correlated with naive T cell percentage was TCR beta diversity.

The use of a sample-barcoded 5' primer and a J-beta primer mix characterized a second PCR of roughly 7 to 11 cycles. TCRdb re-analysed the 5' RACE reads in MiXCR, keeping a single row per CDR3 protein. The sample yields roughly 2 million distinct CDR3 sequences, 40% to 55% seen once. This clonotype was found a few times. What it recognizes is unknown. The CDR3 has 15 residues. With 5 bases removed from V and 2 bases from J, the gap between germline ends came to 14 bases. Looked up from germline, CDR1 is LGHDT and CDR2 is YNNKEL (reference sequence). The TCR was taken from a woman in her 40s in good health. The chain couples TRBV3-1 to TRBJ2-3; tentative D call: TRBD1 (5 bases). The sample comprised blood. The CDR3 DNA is TGTGCCAGCAGCTCCCCGACAGATTTCACAGATACGCAGTATTTT. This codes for CASSSPTDFTDTQYF.